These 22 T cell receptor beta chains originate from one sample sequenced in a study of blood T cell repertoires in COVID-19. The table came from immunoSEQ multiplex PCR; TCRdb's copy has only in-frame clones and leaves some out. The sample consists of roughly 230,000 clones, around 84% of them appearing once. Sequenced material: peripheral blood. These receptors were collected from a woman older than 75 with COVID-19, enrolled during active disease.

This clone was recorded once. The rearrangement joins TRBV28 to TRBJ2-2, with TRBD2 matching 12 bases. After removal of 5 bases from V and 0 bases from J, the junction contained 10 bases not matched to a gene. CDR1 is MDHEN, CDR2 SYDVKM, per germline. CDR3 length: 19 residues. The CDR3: CASSQLPSSGGANTGELFF. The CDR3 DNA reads TGTGCCAGCAGTCAGCTGCCCTCTAGCGGGGGGGCGAACACCGGGGAGCTGTTTTTT.

The CDR3 reads CASSSQRDSYATNEKLFF. The CDR3 DNA sequence: TGTGCCAGCTCCTCTCAGAGGGATTCGTATGCAACTAATGAAAAACTGTTTTTT. The genes are TRBV18 and TRBJ1-4; D uncertain. The CDR3 loop spans 18 amino acids. V was clipped by 6 bases and J by 0 bases, with 20 bases between them. Germline CDR1 KGHSH, CDR2 LQKENI.

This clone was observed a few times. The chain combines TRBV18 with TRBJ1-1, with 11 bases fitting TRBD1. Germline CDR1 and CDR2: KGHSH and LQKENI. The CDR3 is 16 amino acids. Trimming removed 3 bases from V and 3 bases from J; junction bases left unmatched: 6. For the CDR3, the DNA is TGTGCCAGCTCACCGCCGGGACAGGGGGGATACACTGAAGCTTTCTTT. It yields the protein CASSPPGQGGYTEAFF.

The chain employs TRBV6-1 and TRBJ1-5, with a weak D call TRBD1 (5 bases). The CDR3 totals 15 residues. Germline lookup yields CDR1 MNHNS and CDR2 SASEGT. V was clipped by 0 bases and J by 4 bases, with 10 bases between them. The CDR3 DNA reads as TGTGCCAGCAGTGAAGCTGGCCGGGGGAATCAGCCCCAGCATTTT. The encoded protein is CASSEAGRGNQPQHF.

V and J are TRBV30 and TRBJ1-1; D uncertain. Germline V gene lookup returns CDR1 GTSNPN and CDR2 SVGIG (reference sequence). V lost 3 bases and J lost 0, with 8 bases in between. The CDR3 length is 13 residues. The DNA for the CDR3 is TGTGCCTGGAGCGCTAAAATGAACACTGAAGCTTTCTTT. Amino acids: CAWSAKMNTEAFF.

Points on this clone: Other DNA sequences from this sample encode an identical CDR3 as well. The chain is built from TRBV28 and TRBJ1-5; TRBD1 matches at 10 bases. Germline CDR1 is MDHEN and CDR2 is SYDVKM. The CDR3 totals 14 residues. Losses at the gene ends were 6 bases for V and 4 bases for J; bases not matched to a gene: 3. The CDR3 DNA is TGTGCCAGCAGCCCGGGACAGGGGAATCAGCCCCAGCATTTT. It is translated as CASSPGQGNQPQHF. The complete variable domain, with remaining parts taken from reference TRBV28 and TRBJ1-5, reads DVKVTQSSRYLVKRTGEKVFLECVQDMDHENMFWYRQDPGLGLRLIYFSYDVKMKEKGDIPEGYSVSREKKERFSLILESASTNQTSMYLCASSPGQGNQPQHFGDGTRLSIL.

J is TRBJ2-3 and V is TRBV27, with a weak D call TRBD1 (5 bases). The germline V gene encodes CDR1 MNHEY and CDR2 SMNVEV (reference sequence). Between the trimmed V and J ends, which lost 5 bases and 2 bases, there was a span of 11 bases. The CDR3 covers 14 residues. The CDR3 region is CASSPGMNTDTQYF. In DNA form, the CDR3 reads TGTGCCAGCAGTCCAGGGATGAACACAGATACGCAGTATTTT.

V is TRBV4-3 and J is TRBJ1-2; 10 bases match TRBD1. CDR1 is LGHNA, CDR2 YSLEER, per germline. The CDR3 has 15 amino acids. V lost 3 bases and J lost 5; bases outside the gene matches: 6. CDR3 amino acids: CASSQGDRGDYGYTF. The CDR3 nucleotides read TGCGCCAGCAGCCAGGGGGACAGGGGAGATTATGGCTACACCTTC.

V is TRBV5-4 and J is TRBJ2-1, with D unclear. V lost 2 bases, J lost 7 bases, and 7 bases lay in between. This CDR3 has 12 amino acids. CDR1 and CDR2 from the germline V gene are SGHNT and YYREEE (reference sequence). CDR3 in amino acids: CASSLTKNEQFF. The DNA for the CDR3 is TGTGCCAGCAGCTTAACTAAAAATGAGCAGTTCTTC.

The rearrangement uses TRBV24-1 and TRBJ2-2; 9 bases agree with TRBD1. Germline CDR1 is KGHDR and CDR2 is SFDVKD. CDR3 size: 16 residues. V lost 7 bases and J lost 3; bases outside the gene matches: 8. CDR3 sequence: CATSPRDRAHTGELFF. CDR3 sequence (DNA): TGTGCCACCAGCCCCCGGGACAGGGCGCACACCGGGGAGCTGTTTTTT.

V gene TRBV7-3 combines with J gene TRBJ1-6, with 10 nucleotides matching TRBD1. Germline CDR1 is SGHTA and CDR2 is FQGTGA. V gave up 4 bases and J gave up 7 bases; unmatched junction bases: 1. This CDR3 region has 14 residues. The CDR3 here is CASSSGQGNSPLHF. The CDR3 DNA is TGTGCCAGCAGCTCGGGACAGGGGAATTCACCCCTCCACTTT. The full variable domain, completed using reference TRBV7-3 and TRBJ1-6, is GAGVSQTPSNKVTEKGKYVELRCDPISGHTALYWYRQSLGQGPEFLIYFQGTGAADDSGLPNDRFFAVRPEGSVSTLKIQRTERGDSAVYLCASSSGQGNSPLHFGNGTRLTVT.

The CDR3 here is CASSLTPYGYTF. CDR3 bases: TGTGCCAGCAGTTTGACACCGTATGGCTACACCTTC. The chain is built from TRBV7-9 and TRBJ1-2; D remains unclear. Germline assignment: CDR1 SEHNR and CDR2 FQNEAQ (reference sequence). This CDR3 spans 12 amino acids. Deletions cut 6 bases from V and 5 bases from J, with 10 bases between.

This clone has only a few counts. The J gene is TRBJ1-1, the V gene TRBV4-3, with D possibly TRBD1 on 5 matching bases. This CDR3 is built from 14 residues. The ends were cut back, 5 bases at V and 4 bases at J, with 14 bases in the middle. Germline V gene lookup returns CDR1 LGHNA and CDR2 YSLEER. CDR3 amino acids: CASSTQGGITEAFF. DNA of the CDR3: TGCGCCAGCAGCACGCAGGGAGGAATCACTGAAGCTTTCTTT.

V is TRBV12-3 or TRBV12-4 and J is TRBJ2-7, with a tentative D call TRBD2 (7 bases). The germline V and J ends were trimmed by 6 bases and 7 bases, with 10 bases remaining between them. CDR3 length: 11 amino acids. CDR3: CASREGGEQYV. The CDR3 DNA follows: TGTGCCAGCAGGGAGGGGGGGGAGCAGTACGTC.

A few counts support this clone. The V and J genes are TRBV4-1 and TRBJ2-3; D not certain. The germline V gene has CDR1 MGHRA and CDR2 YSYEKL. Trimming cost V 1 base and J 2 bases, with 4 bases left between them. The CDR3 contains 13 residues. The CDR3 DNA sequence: TGCGCCAGCAGCCAAGCAAACACAGATACGCAGTATTTT. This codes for CASSQANTDTQYF.

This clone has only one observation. CDR3 loop: CASSLAGHPEAFF. CDR3 coding DNA: TGTGCCAGCAGCTTAGCGGGACACCCTGAAGCTTTCTTT. J is TRBJ1-1 and V is TRBV7-9; tentative D call: TRBD1 (6 bases). Germline V gene lookup returns CDR1 SEHNR and CDR2 FQNEAQ (reference sequence). Trimming stripped 0 bases from V and 6 bases from J, with 8 bases between. The CDR3 consists of 13 residues.

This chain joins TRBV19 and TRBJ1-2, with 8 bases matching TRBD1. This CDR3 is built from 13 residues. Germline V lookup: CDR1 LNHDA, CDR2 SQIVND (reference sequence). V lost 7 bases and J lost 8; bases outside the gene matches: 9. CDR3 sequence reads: CASKDRVRGGYTF. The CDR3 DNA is TGTGCCAGTAAGGACAGGGTAAGAGGCGGCTACACCTTC.

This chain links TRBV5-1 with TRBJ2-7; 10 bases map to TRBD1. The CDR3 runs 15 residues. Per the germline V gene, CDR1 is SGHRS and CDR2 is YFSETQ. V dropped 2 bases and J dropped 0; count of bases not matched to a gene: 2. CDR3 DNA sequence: TGCGCCAGCAGCTTAGGACAGGGGGTCTCCTACGAGCAGTACTTC. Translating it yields CASSLGQGVSYEQYF.

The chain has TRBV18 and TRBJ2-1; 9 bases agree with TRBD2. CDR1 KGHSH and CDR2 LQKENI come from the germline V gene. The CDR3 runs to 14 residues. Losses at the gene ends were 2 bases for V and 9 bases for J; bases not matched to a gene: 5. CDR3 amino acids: CASSPRRGGGEQFF. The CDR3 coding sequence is TGTGCCAGCTCACCAAGGCGGGGGGGCGGTGAGCAGTTCTTC. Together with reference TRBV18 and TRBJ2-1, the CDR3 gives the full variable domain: NAGVMQNPRHLVRRRGQEARLRCSPMKGHSHVYWYRQLPEEGLKFMVYLQKENIIDESGMPKERFSAEFPKEGPSILRIQQVVRGDSAAYFCASSPRRGGGEQFFGPGTRLTVL.

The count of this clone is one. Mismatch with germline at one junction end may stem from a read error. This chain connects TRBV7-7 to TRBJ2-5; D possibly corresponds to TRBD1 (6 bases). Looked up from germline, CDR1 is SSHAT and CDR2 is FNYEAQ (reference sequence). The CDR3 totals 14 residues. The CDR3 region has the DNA TGTGCTAGCAGCTCCGGGACAAACCAAGAGACCCAGTACTTC. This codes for CASSSGTNQETQYF.

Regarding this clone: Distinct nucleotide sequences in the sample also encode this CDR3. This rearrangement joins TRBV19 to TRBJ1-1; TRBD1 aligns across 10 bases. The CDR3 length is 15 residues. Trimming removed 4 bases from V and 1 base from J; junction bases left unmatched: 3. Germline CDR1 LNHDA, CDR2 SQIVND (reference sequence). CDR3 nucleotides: TGTGCCAGTAGTAAGGGACAGGGGCGGAACACTGAAGCTTTCTTT. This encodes CASSKGQGRNTEAFF.

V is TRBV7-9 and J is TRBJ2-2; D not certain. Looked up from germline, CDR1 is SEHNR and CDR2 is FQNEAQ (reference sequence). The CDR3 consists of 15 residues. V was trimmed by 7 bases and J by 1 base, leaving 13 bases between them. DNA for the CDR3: TGTGCCAGCATACATCAAAACAGGAACACCGGGGAGCTGTTTTTT. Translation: CASIHQNRNTGELFF.